This T cell receptor beta chain was captured in a study of radiotherapy plus CTLA-4 blockade in lung cancer. Germline V gene data show CDR1 as LGHNA and CDR2 as YSLEER. CDR3 size: 15 residues. V was trimmed by 0 bases and J by 7 bases, leaving 15 bases between them. TCRdb's table, derived via immunoSEQ multiplex PCR, lists solely in-frame clones and lacks some. This sample has 50,000 or so clones, with around nine tenths found just once. This TCR was sampled from a human donor with non-small cell lung cancer whose response to radiotherapy plus ipilimumab could not be evaluated. V is TRBV4-3 and J is TRBJ1-2; D perhaps matches TRBD1 (5 bases). The starting material was peripheral blood, obtained from a patient treated with radiotherapy plus ipilimumab. The CDR3 region is CASSQERGGTSGYTF. As DNA, the CDR3 is TGCGCCAGCAGCCAAGAGAGGGGAGGTACTAGTGGCTACACCTTC.